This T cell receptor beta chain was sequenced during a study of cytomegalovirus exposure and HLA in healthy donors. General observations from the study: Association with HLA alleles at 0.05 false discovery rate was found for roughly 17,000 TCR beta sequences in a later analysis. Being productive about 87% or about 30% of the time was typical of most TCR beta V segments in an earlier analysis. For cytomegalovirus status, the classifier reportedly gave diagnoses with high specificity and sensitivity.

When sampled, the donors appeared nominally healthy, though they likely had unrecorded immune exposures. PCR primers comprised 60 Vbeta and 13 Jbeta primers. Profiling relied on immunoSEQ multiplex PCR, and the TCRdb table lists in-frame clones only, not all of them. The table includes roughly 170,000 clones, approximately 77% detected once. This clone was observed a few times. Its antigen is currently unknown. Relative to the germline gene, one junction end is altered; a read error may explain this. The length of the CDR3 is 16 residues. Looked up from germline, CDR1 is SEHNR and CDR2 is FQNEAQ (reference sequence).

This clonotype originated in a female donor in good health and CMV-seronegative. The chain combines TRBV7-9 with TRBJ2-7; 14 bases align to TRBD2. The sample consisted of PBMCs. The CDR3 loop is CSSSFSGLAGENEQYF. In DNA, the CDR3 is TGTTCCAGCAGCTTTTCGGGACTAGCGGGAGAAAACGAGCAGTACTTC.